These 32 T cell receptor beta chains came from one sample sequenced in a study of cytomegalovirus exposure and HLA in healthy donors. The PCR employed 60 Vbeta primers together with 13 Jbeta primers. Profiling relied on immunoSEQ multiplex PCR, and the TCRdb table lists in-frame clones only, not all of them. The table shows some 140,000 clones, with around 73% occurring only once. The specimen sequenced was PBMCs. All receptors derive from a middle-aged woman in good health and CMV-seronegative.

The chain carries TRBV15 and TRBJ2-5; the match to TRBD1 covers 9 bases. Looked up from germline, CDR1 is LNHNV and CDR2 is YYDKDF (reference sequence). V was pared by 1 base and J by 4 bases, with 10 bases of the junction left unmatched. The CDR3 has 17 amino acids. The CDR3 nucleotides are TGTGCCACCAGCAGAGTGAGACAGGGGGAGGTCGGAGAGACCCAGTACTTC. It encodes CATSRVRQGEVGETQYF.

The genes are TRBV5-1 and TRBJ2-5; D not resolved. V lost 4 bases to trimming and J lost 5 bases, with 9 bases between them. This CDR3 comprises 12 residues. The V gene's germline CDR1 is SGHRS and CDR2 YFSETQ. For the CDR3, the DNA is TGCGCCAGCAGCCCTAATCTTGAGACCCAGTACTTC. Its protein is CASSPNLETQYF.

The gene calls are TRBV6-1 and TRBJ2-1, with 10 bases aligning to TRBD1. Looked up from germline, CDR1 is MNHNS and CDR2 is SASEGT. V was clipped by 4 bases and J by 12 bases; unmatched bases: 12. CDR3 length: 15 residues. In DNA, the CDR3 is TGTGCCAGCAGTGCCATGGACAGGGGGGGGGTTGGGCAGTTCTTC. Its protein product is CASSAMDRGGVGQFF.

This clone appeared a few times. The genes are TRBV7-9 and TRBJ1-2; 9 bases fit TRBD1. Germline V CDR1 and CDR2: SEHNR, FQNEAQ (reference sequence). Trimming removed 4 bases from V and 4 bases from J; junction bases left unmatched: 4. The length of the CDR3 is 14 residues. CDR3 residues: CASSSDRGGYGYTF. The DNA for the CDR3 is TGTGCCAGCAGCTCGGACAGGGGAGGCTATGGCTACACCTTC.

The V and J genes are TRBV2 and TRBJ1-5, with D hard to call. Germline assignment: CDR1 SNHLY and CDR2 FYNNEI. Trimming shortened V by 5 bases and J by 5 bases, and 10 bases separated the two germline ends. The CDR3 sequence is 13 residues long. The CDR3 spells CASSSLYDQPQHF. As DNA, the CDR3 is TGTGCCAGCAGTTCGCTCTATGATCAGCCCCAGCATTTT.

The rearrangement joins TRBV6-5 to TRBJ1-2, with 11 bases matching TRBD1. Trimming took 6 bases from V and 8 from J; bases not matched to a gene: 11. The CDR3 runs 15 residues. Per germline, CDR1 MNHEY and CDR2 SVGAGI. CDR3 sequence: CASSLGTGGSGGYTF. The CDR3, as DNA: TGTGCCAGCAGCTTGGGGACAGGGGGTTCCGGAGGCTACACCTTC.

The chain employs TRBV10-3 and TRBJ2-3; D may be TRBD1 (5 bases). This CDR3 contains 13 residues. Per germline, CDR1 ENHRY and CDR2 SYGVKD. The V gene lost 2 bases and the J gene lost 6 bases, with 9 bases spanning the gap. CDR3 DNA sequence: TGTGCCATCAGTGAGGCACCAGGGGATACGCAGTATTTT. Translated: CAISEAPGDTQYF.

The J gene is TRBJ2-3, the V gene TRBV5-4; 7 bases map to TRBD2. Germline V CDR1 and CDR2: SGHNT, YYREEE (reference sequence). The CDR3 runs 16 residues. Trimming cost V 1 base and J 5 bases; bases outside gene matches: 10. CDR3 DNA: TGTGCCAGCAGCTTGTTTACGAGCGGGGCCAGAGATACGCAGTATTTT. Encoded protein: CASSLFTSGARDTQYF.

J is TRBJ2-2 and V is TRBV7-6, with 7 bases identical to TRBD2. The V gene's germline CDR1 is SGHVS and CDR2 FNYEAQ. The ends lost 6 bases at V and 6 bases at J; junction bases unmatched: 13. This CDR3 has 16 amino acids. The CDR3 region is CASRPVRGTPPGELFF. CDR3 bases: TGTGCCAGCAGGCCCGTGCGGGGGACCCCACCCGGGGAGCTGTTTTTT.

This clone came up many times. The genes are TRBV10-3 and TRBJ1-2, with TRBD1 as a possible D gene (6 bases). V was trimmed by 6 bases and J by 1 base, leaving 15 bases between them. The CDR3 length is 15 residues. Germline CDR1 and CDR2: ENHRY and SYGVKD. This CDR3 is CAISDINRVNYGYTF. As DNA, the CDR3 is TGTGCCATCAGCGATATCAACAGGGTTAACTATGGCTACACCTTC.

The chain employs TRBV28 and TRBJ2-7; 10 nucleotides align to TRBD1. With 5 bases clipped from V and 7 bases from J, the junction kept 8 bases outside the gene matches. CDR1 and CDR2 (germline): MDHEN, SYDVKM. CDR3 length: 14 amino acids. CDR3: CASSPDRGVGEQYV. The CDR3 DNA reads TGTGCCAGCAGTCCGGACAGGGGGGTAGGGGAGCAGTACGTC.

This clone was counted a single time. The V gene is TRBV27, the J gene TRBJ2-4, with D uncertain. Trimming took off 6 bases at V and 0 bases at J, with 15 bases between the two ends. The germline gives CDR1 MNHEY, CDR2 SMNVEV (reference sequence). The CDR3 sequence is 16 residues long. The CDR3 DNA is TGTGCCAGCAGCTCTCCTTTCCAGATAGCCAAAAACATTCAGTACTTC. The encoded protein is CASSSPFQIAKNIQYF.

A few counts support this clone. The V and J genes are TRBV5-1 and TRBJ1-2, with D possibly being TRBD1 (5 bases). V lost 4 bases, J lost 7 bases, and 14 bases lay in between. The CDR3 runs to 13 residues. The V gene's germline CDR1 is SGHRS and CDR2 YFSETQ. CDR3 sequence (DNA): TGCGCCAGCAGCCTGGACTTCGGGGGTGGCTACACCTTC. It specifies CASSLDFGGGYTF.

This clone came up once. The chain combines TRBV6-5 with TRBJ1-1; 7 nucleotides line up with TRBD1. J gave up 1 base and V 4 bases, and 3 bases lay outside the gene matches. There are 14 residues in the CDR3. Germline loops: CDR1 MNHEY, CDR2 SVGAGI. The DNA of the CDR3 is TGTGCCAGCAGTTTGTACAGGGGGAACACTGAAGCTTTCTTT. Translation gives CASSLYRGNTEAFF.

This chain connects TRBV13 to TRBJ1-1; TRBD1 matches at 8 bases. The V and J ends lost 2 bases and 6 bases, in that order; junction bases with no gene match: 2. Per germline, CDR1 PRHDT and CDR2 FYEKMQ (reference sequence). The CDR3 has 13 residues. The CDR3 is CASSLQGAAEAFF. The CDR3 DNA is TGTGCCAGCAGCTTACAGGGGGCGGCTGAAGCTTTCTTT.

The sample holds one count of this clone. The chain combines TRBV2 with TRBJ2-7, with a weak D call TRBD2 (5 bases). V was pared by 7 bases and J by 0 bases, with 16 bases between. CDR1 is SNHLY and CDR2 is FYNNEI in the germline V gene. The CDR3 spans 15 residues. This chain's CDR3 is CASILSRDTSYEQYV. The CDR3 DNA reads as TGTGCCAGCATCTTAAGCCGGGATACCTCCTACGAGCAGTACGTC.

This chain connects TRBV25-1 to TRBJ1-2; 9 nucleotides match TRBD1. J gave up 2 bases and V 4 bases, and 11 bases lay outside the gene matches. The germline gives CDR1 MGHDK, CDR2 SYGVNS. This CDR3 contains 17 residues. As DNA, the CDR3 is TGTGCCAGCAGTGGCCCAGGCCCGACAGGGGGGAACTATGGCTACACCTTC. Translated, it gives CASSGPGPTGGNYGYTF.

The J gene is TRBJ1-5, the V gene TRBV6-6; possible D gene TRBD1, 6 bases. This CDR3 has 15 residues. V was pared by 2 bases and J by 2 bases, with 10 bases between. The germline gives CDR1 MNHNY, CDR2 SVGAGI (reference sequence). The CDR3 DNA sequence: TGTGCCAGCAGTTACCTTCGACAGGGCAATCAGCCCCAGCATTTT. It yields the protein CASSYLRQGNQPQHF.

The CDR3 sequence: CASSQELGTVPEKLFF. CDR3 DNA sequence: TGCGCCAGCAGCCAAGAACTTGGGACAGTCCCTGAAAAACTGTTTTTT. The V call is TRBV4-3, the J call TRBJ1-4; 7 bases agree with TRBD1. With V trimmed by 0 bases and J by 7 bases, 8 bases remained unmatched. This CDR3 is 16 amino acids long. Germline V gene data show CDR1 as LGHNA and CDR2 as YSLEER.

This clone appeared a single time. The CDR3 sequence is CASSLGQGAYNSPLHF. As DNA, the CDR3 is TGCGCCAGCAGCCTAGGTCAGGGCGCTTATAATTCACCCCTCCACTTT. This chain links TRBV4-1 with TRBJ1-6; TRBD1 might be the D (5 bases). V was shortened by 4 bases and J by 4 bases, with 14 bases between the two germline ends. Germline CDR1 reads MGHRA; CDR2 reads YSYEKL. This CDR3 region has 16 residues.

This sequence joins TRBV6-1 and TRBJ2-2; D is unclear. This CDR3 has 12 amino acids. The germline V gene encodes CDR1 MNHNS and CDR2 SASEGT. Trimming stripped 11 bases from V and 4 bases from J, with 11 bases between. CDR3 amino acids: CAHLESTGELFF. The CDR3 DNA sequence: TGTGCCCACTTGGAGTCCACCGGGGAGCTGTTTTTT.

The chain employs TRBV5-1 and TRBJ1-1; 9 nucleotides align to TRBD1. This CDR3 spans 18 amino acids. The trim removed 0 bases at V and 0 bases at J, leaving 9 bases unmatched. Germline values: CDR1 SGHRS, CDR2 YFSETQ. The CDR3 is CASSLVPGTGSMNTEAFF. The DNA for the CDR3 is TGCGCCAGCAGCTTGGTTCCCGGGACAGGGTCAATGAACACTGAAGCTTTCTTT.

This clone came up a few times. The V and J genes are TRBV5-1 and TRBJ1-4; 8 nucleotides align to TRBD1. Germline V gene lookup returns CDR1 SGHRS and CDR2 YFSETQ. The CDR3 is made up of 15 amino acids. The trim removed 4 bases at V and 8 bases at J, leaving 10 bases unmatched. The DNA of the CDR3 is TGCGCCAGCAGCCGATTGACAGGGGAAGAGGAAAAACTGTTTTTT. It encodes CASSRLTGEEEKLFF.

This clone was counted at least ten times. The chain couples TRBV2 to TRBJ2-5; TRBD2 matches at 9 bases. The CDR3 is made up of 16 amino acids. CDR1 SNHLY and CDR2 FYNNEI come from the germline V gene. The J segment lost 5 bases and the V segment lost 7 bases, leaving 14 bases of the junction unmatched. The CDR3 is CASTPPLGTSSETQYF. The CDR3 DNA sequence: TGTGCCAGCACCCCCCCTTTAGGGACTAGCAGTGAGACCCAGTACTTC.

DNA of the CDR3: TGTGCCAGCAGCTTGGAACAGTACAGCTCCTACAATGAGCAGTTCTTC. As protein: CASSLEQYSSYNEQFF. This rearrangement joins TRBV5-4 to TRBJ2-1, with D uncertain. Germline-derived CDR1 and CDR2 are SGHNT and YYREEE (reference sequence). This CDR3 spans 16 amino acids. V lost 0 bases and J lost 0, with 10 bases in between.

This clone was picked up a small number of times. A junction end diverges from the germline sequence, so it may reflect a read error. The rearrangement links TRBV6-6 to TRBJ1-2; TRBD1 matches at 8 bases. Germline lookup yields CDR1 MNHNY and CDR2 SVGAGI (reference sequence). The CDR3 runs 14 residues. In DNA, the CDR3 is TGTGCCAGCAGTTCTAACCCGACAGGGGCATCGGCGAACTTC. Residues: CASSSNPTGASANF.

V usage is TRBV27 and J usage is TRBJ2-5; 8 bases line up with TRBD2. The CDR3 is 16 amino acids. The V gene's germline CDR1 is MNHEY and CDR2 SMNVEV (reference sequence). Unmatched junction bases numbered 11, after V lost 4 bases and J lost 4 bases. The CDR3 here is CASSSVSGGAPETQYF. CDR3 nucleotide sequence: TGTGCCAGCAGTTCTGTTTCCGGGGGGGCCCCAGAGACCCAGTACTTC.

In this sample, this clone turned up a few times. J is TRBJ2-7 and V is TRBV6-1, with D possibly TRBD1 on 6 matching bases. This CDR3 contains 13 residues. CDR1 and CDR2 from the germline V gene are MNHNS and SASEGT. V was clipped by 5 bases and J by 6 bases, with 14 bases between them. The CDR3 DNA reads TGTGCCAGCAGTAGAAACAGGGTATTCGAGCAGTACGTC. Translated: CASSRNRVFEQYV.

The chain couples TRBV27 to TRBJ2-3, with 14 bases matching TRBD2. Germline trimming cut 4 bases from V and 2 bases from J; bases unmatched to any gene: 5. This CDR3 is 17 amino acids long. Germline values: CDR1 MNHEY, CDR2 SMNVEV (reference sequence). The CDR3 nucleotides are TGTGCCAGCAGTTCTAGACTAGCGGGGGGGCCCACAGATACGCAGTATTTT. Translating it yields CASSSRLAGGPTDTQYF.

This chain links TRBV4-3 with TRBJ2-1; perhaps TRBD1 as D (5 bases). CDR3 length: 15 amino acids. Trimming shortened V by 1 base and J by 6 bases, and 13 bases separated the two germline ends. Germline assignment: CDR1 LGHNA and CDR2 YSLEER. The DNA of the CDR3 is TGCGCCAGCAGCCAAGGTCTAGGGGTTGGCAATGAGCAGTTCTTC. It encodes CASSQGLGVGNEQFF.

This chain connects TRBV25-1 to TRBJ1-1, with D perhaps TRBD1 (6 bases). V lost 6 bases to trimming and J lost 0 bases, with 14 bases between them. The germline V gene has CDR1 MGHDK and CDR2 SYGVNS. CDR3 length: 15 residues. Written as DNA, the CDR3 is TGTGCCAGCAGCGGGACACTTTCCATGAACACTGAAGCTTTCTTT. Amino acids: CASSGTLSMNTEAFF.

There are a few counts of this clone. The rearrangement links TRBV4-1 to TRBJ1-4, with D possibly being TRBD1 (6 bases). The V gene's germline CDR1 is MGHRA and CDR2 YSYEKL. V was pared by 6 bases and J by 4 bases, with 15 bases between. This CDR3 spans 15 amino acids. The CDR3 sequence is CASRWGRFGNEKLFF. DNA of the CDR3: TGCGCCAGCAGGTGGGGGCGGTTTGGTAATGAAAAACTGTTTTTT.